This note documents a single T cell receptor beta chain sequence. The data were obtained in a study of patients and donors after allogeneic stem cell transplantation. TCRdb processed the RT-PCR reads anew with MiXCR; each CDR3 protein has one entry. The sample includes about 210,000 distinct CDR3 sequences, around 40% of them seen just once. Germline V gives CDR1 SEHNR, CDR2 FQNEAQ (reference sequence). V shed 5 bases and J shed 6 bases, with 22 bases lying between them. The CDR3 length is 16 residues. The TCR sequence derives from a human donor who was either an allogeneic HSCT recipient or a stem cell or donor lymphocyte infusion donor (not recorded which). It is not recorded whose cells these are; they may come from a transplant donor. The sample was blood, either unsorted or a sorted T cell fraction (not recorded which). This chain joins TRBV7-9 and TRBJ1-1, with unresolved D. The CDR3 nucleotides are TGTGCCAGCAGCCCCTGGACGGGAGGAGCCAACGCTGAAGCTTTCTTT. Protein: CASSPWTGGANAEAFF.